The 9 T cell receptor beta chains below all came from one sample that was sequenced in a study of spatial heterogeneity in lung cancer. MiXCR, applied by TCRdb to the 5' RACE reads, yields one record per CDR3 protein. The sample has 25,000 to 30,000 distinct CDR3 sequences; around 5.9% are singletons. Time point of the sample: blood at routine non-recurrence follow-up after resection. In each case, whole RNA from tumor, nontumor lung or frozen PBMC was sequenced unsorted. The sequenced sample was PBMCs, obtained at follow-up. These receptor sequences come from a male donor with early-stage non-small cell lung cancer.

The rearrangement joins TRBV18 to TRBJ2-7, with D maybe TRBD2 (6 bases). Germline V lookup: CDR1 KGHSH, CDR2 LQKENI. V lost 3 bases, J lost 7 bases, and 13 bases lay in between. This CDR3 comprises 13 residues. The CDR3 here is CASSPKRRGEQYV. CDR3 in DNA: TGTGCCAGCTCACCCAAACGACGGGGGGAGCAGTACGTC.

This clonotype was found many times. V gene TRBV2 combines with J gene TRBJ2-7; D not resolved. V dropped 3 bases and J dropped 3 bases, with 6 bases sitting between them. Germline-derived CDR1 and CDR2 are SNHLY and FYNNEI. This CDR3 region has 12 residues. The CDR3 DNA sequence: TGTGCCAGCAGTGAGCTAGGCTACGAGCAGTACTTC. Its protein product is CASSELGYEQYF.

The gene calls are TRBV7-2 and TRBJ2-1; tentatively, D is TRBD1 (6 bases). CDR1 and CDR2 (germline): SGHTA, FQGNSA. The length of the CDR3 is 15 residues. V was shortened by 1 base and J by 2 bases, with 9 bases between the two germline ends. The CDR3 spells CASSLDRDPYNEQFF. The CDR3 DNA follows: TGTGCCAGCAGCTTAGACAGGGACCCCTACAATGAGCAGTTCTTC.

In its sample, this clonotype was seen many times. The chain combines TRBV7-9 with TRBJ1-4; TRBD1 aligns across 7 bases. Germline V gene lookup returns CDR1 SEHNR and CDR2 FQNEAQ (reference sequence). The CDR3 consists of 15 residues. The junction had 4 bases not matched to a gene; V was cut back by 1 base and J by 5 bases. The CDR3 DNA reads TGTGCCAGCAGCTTAGACGGGACAGAAAATGAAAAACTGTTTTTT. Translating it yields CASSLDGTENEKLFF.

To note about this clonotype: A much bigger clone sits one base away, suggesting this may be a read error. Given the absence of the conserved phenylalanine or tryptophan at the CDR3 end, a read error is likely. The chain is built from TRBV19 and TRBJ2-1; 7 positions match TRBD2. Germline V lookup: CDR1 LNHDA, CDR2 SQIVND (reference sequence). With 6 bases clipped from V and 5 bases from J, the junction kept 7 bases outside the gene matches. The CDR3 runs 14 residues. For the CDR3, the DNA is TGTGCCAGTAGAGGCGGGAGTTTACACAATGAGCAGTTCCTC. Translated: CASRGGSLHNEQFL.

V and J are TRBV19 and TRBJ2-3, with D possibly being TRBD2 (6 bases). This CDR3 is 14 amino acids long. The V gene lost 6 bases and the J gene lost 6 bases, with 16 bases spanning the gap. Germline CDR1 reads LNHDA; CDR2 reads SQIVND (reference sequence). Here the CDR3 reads CASRGVGGTDTQYF. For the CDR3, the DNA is TGTGCCAGTAGAGGCGTGGGGGGAACGGATACGCAGTATTTT.

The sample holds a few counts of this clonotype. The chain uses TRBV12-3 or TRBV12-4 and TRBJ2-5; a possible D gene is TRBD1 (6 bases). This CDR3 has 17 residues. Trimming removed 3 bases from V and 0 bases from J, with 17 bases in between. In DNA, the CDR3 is TGTGCCAGCAGTTTGGGGGCAGGTGAAATGTACCAAGAGACCCAGTACTTC. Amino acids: CASSLGAGEMYQETQYF.

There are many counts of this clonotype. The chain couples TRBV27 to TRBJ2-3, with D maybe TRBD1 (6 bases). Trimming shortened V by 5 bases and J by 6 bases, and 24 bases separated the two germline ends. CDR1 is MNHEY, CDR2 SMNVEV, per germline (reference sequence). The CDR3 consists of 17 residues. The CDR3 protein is CASSAILGTSNKDTQYF. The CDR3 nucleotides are TGTGCCAGCAGTGCAATCCTTGGGACATCAAATAAGGATACGCAGTATTTT.

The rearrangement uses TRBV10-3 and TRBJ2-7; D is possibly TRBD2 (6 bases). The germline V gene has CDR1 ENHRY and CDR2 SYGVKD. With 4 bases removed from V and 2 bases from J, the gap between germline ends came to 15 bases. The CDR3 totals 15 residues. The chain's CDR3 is CAISGGDSTTYEQYF. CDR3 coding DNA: TGTGCCATCAGTGGTGGGGACTCGACCACCTACGAGCAGTACTTC.